This T cell receptor beta chain was found in a study of CD8 T cells in ankylosing spondylitis. Making use of molecular barcodes, quantitative 5'-RACE generated TCR beta libraries. MiXCR was run by TCRdb on the 5' RACE reads, yielding one entry per CDR3 protein. This repertoire shows about 540,000 distinct CDR3 sequences, 12% found once; its top ten account for 6.8%. Germline V gives CDR1 LGHNA, CDR2 YNFKEQ. The V and J ends lost 2 bases and 6 bases respectively, with 19 bases between them. This CDR3 spans 16 amino acids. This clonotype was seen a handful of times. Antigen specificity is unknown. Study outcomes and limitations: A number of the motif variants had already been described in reactive arthritis synovial fluid and blood. Seemingly distinctive of ankylosing spondylitis blood was a TCR beta motif formed by eight highly homologous variants. Enrichment of disease-linked clones was reportedly significant in matched ankylosing spondylitis synovial fluid.

This TCR was sampled from a male donor with ankylosing spondylitis. This chain connects TRBV4-2 to TRBJ1-2; a weak D match, TRBD1 (6 bases). The specimen sequenced was blood, either unsorted or a sorted T cell fraction (not recorded which). CDR3: CASSQYTLGGEDGYTF. Written as DNA, the CDR3 is TGTGCCAGCAGCCAATATACTTTAGGGGGTGAAGATGGCTACACCTTC.